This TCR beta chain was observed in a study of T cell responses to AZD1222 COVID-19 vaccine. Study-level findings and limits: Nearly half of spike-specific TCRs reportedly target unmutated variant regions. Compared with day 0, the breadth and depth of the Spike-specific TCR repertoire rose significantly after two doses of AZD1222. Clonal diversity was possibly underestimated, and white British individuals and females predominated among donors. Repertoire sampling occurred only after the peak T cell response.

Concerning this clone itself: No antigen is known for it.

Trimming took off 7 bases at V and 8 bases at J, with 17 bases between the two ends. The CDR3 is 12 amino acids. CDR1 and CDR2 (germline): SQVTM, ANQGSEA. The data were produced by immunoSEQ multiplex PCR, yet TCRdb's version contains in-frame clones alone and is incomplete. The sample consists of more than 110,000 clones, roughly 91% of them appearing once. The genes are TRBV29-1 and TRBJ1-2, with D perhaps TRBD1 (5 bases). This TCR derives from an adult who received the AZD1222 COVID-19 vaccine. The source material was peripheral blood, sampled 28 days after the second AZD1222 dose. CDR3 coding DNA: TGCAGCGGCCGTGACCAGGGCCAGGGCTACACCTTC. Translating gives CSGRDQGQGYTF.